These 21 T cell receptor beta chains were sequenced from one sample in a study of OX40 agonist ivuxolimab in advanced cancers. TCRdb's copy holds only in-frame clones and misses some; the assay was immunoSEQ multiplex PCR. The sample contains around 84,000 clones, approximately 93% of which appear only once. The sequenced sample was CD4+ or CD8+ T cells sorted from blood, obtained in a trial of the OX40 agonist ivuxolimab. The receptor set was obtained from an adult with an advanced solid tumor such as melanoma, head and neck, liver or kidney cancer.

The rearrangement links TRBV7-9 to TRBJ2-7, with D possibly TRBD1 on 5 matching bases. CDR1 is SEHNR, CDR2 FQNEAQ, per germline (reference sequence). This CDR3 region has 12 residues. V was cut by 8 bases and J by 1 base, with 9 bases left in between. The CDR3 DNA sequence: TGTGCCAGCCAACAGGAGTCCTACGAGCAGTACTTC. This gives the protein CASQQESYEQYF.

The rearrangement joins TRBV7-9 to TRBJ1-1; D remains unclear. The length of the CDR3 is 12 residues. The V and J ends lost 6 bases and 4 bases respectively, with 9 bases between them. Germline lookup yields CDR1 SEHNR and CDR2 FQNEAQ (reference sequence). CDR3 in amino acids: CASSWGGTEAFF. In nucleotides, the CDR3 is TGTGCCAGCAGTTGGGGTGGCACTGAAGCTTTCTTT.

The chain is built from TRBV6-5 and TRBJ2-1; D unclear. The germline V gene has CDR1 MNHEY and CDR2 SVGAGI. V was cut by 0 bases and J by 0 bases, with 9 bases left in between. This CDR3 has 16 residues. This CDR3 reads CASSYSRQSSYNEQFF. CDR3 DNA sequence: TGTGCCAGCAGTTACTCGCGCCAGAGCTCCTACAATGAGCAGTTCTTC.

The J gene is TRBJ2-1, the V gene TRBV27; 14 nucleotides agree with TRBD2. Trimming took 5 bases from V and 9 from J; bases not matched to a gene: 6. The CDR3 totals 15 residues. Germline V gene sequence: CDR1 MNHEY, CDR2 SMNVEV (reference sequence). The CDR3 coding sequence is TGTGCCAGCAGTGACGGGACTAGCGGGAGAGGTGAGCAGTTCTTC. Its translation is CASSDGTSGRGEQFF.

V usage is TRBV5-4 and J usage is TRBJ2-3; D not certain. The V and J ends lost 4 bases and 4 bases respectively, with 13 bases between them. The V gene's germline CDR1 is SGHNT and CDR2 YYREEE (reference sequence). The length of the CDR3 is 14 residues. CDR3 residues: CASSAAVGADTQYF. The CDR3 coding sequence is TGTGCCAGCAGCGCGGCGGTTGGTGCAGATACGCAGTATTTT.

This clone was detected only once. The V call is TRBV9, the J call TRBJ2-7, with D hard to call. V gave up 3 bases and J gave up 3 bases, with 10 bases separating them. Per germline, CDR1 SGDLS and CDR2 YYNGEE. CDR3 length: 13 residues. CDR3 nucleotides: TGTGCCAGCAGCGGCCACGAGAGCTACGAGCAGTACTTC. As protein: CASSGHESYEQYF.

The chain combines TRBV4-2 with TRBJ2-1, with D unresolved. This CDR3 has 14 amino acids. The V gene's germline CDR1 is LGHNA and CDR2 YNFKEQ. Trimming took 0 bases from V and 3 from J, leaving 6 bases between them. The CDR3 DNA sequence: TGTGCCAGCAGCCAAGAATTGGACTACAATGAGCAGTTCTTC. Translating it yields CASSQELDYNEQFF.

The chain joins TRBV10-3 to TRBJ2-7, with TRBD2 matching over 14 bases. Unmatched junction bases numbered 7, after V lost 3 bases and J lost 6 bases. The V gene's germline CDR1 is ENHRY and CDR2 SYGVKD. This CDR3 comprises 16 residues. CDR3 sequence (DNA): TGTGCCATCAGTGATGCCGGGACTAGCGGGAGCGGCGAGCAGTACTTC. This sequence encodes CAISDAGTSGSGEQYF.

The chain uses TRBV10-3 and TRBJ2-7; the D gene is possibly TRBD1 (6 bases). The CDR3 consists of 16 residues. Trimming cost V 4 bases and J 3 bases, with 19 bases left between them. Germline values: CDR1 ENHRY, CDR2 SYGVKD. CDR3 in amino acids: CAISVTGMDPNYEQYF. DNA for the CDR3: TGTGCCATCAGTGTCACAGGGATGGACCCAAACTACGAGCAGTACTTC.

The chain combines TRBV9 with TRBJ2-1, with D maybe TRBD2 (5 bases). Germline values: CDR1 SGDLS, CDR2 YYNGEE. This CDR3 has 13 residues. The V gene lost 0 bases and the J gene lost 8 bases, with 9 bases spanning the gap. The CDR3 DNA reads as TGTGCCAGCAGCGTAGACGAGGGATATGAGCAGTTCTTC. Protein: CASSVDEGYEQFF.

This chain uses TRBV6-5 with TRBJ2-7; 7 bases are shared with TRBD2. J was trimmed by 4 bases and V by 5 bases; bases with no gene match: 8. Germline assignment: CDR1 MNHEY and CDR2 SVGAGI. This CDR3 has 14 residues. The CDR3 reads CASSEQAGSYEQYF. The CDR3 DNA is TGTGCCAGCAGTGAGCAAGCGGGAAGTTACGAGCAGTACTTC.

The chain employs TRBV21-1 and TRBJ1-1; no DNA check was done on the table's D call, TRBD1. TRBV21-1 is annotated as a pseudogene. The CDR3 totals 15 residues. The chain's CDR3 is CASSPRGTGGPEAFF. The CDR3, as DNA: TGTGCCAGCAGCCCTCGTGGAACAGGGGGACCTGAAGCTTTCTTT.

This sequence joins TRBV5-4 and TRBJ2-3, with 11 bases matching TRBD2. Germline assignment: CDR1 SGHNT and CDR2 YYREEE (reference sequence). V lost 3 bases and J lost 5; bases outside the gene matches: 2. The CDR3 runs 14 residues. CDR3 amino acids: CASSSGLAEDTQYF. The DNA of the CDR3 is TGTGCCAGCAGCTCGGGACTAGCGGAAGATACGCAGTATTTT.

The CDR3, as DNA: TGTGCCAGCAGCTTGGTACTAGCGGGAGGCTACGAGCAGTACTTC. Translated: CASSLVLAGGYEQYF. The V and J genes are TRBV7-9 and TRBJ2-7; 12 bases map to TRBD2. CDR1 SEHNR and CDR2 FQNEAQ come from the germline V gene (reference sequence). The CDR3 is 15 amino acids. After removal of 3 bases from V and 3 bases from J, the junction contained 3 bases not matched to a gene.

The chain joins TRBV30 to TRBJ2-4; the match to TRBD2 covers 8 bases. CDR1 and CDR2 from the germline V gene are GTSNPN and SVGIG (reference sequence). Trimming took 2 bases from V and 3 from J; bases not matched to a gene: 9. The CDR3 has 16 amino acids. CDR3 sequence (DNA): TGTGCCTGGAGTCTCGGTACTAGCGGTATCAAAAACATTCAGTACTTC. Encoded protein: CAWSLGTSGIKNIQYF.

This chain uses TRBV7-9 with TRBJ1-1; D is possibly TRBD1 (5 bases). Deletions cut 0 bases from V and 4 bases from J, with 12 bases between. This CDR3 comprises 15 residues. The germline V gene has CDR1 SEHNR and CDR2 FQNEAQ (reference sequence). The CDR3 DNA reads TGTGCCAGCAGCTTAGCGCGAGGGGCCGGCACTGAAGCTTTCTTT. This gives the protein CASSLARGAGTEAFF.

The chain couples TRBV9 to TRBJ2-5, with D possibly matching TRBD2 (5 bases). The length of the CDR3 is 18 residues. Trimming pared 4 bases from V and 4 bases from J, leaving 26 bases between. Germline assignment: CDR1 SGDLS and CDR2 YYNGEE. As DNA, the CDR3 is TGTGCCAGCAGCCCCTCGGGATTAGGACGCCTGCTGGGAGAGACCCAGTACTTC. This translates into CASSPSGLGRLLGETQYF.

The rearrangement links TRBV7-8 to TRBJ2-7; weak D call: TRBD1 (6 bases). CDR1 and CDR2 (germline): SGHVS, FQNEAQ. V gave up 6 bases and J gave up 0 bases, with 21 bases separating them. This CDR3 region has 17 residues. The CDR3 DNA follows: TGTGCCAGCAGTTTGGCGACAGGCCTCAGGAGCTCCTACGAGCAGTACTTC. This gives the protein CASSLATGLRSSYEQYF.

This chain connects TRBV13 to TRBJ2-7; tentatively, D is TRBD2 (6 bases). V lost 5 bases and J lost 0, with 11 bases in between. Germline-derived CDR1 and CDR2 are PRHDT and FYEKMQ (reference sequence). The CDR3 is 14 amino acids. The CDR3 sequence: CASSPRGISYEQYF. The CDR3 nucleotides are TGTGCCAGCAGCCCCCGGGGGATCTCCTACGAGCAGTACTTC.

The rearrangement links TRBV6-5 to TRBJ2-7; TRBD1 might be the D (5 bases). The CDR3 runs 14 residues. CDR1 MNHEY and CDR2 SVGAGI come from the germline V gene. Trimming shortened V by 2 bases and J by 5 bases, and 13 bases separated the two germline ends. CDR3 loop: CASSYKGRGHEQYF. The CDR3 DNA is TGTGCCAGCAGTTACAAGGGAAGGGGCCACGAGCAGTACTTC.

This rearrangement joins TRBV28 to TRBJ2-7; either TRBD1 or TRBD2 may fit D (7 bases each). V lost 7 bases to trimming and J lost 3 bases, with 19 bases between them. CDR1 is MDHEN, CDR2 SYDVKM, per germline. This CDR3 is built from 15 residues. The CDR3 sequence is CASTPRGRAFYEQYF. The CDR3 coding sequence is TGTGCCAGCACTCCCAGGGGGAGGGCCTTCTACGAGCAGTACTTC.